The 11 T cell receptor beta chains below all came from one sample that was sequenced in a study of blood T cell repertoires in COVID-19. The assay was immunoSEQ multiplex PCR, and TCRdb's table has in-frame clones only and misses some. The top ten clones hold approximately 1.2% of a sample with around 370,000 clones, around nine tenths of them seen once. The sequenced material came from PBMCs or T cells enriched from blood (not recorded which). The receptor source for this set is a woman between 18 and 29 years old who had recovered from COVID-19.

This clone has a single count. The gene calls are TRBV12-5 and TRBJ2-2, with TRBD1 matching 9 bases. With V trimmed by 6 bases and J by 4 bases, 3 bases remained unmatched. The V gene's germline CDR1 is LGHNT and CDR2 FRNRAP. The length of the CDR3 is 14 residues. CDR3 region: CASGAGQGTGELFF. In DNA, the CDR3 is TGTGCTAGTGGGGCGGGACAGGGCACCGGGGAGCTGTTTTTT.

This clone was observed a handful of times. The chain combines TRBV7-9 with TRBJ1-2; TRBD1 might be the D (6 bases). CDR1 and CDR2 (germline): SEHNR, FQNEAQ (reference sequence). With 1 base removed from V and 5 bases from J, the gap between germline ends came to 11 bases. The CDR3 contains 14 residues. CDR3 sequence reads: CASSLVSGAYGYTF. In nucleotides, the CDR3 is TGTGCCAGCAGCTTAGTTTCAGGGGCGTATGGCTACACCTTC. Using reference TRBV7-9 and TRBJ1-2 for the parts outside the CDR3, the full variable domain is DTGVSQNPRHKITKRGQNVTFRCDPISEHNRLYWYRQTLGQGPEFLTYFQNEAQLEKSRLLSDRFSAERPKGSFSTLEIQRTEQGDSAMYLCASSLVSGAYGYTFGSGTRLTVV.

The chain employs TRBV28 and TRBJ1-5; 7 bases are a match to TRBD1. Germline CDR1 reads MDHEN; CDR2 reads SYDVKM. The CDR3 sequence is 18 residues long. V dropped 6 bases and J dropped 0; count of bases not matched to a gene: 14. In nucleotides, the CDR3 is TGTGCCAGCAGGGAACGGGACAGACACAATTATAGCAATCAGCCCCAGCATTTT. Protein sequence: CASRERDRHNYSNQPQHF.

The chain employs TRBV5-1 and TRBJ2-7; TRBD2 agrees at 8 bases. With V trimmed by 2 bases and J by 5 bases, 9 bases remained unmatched. The CDR3 spans 15 residues. Per germline, CDR1 SGHRS and CDR2 YFSETQ. The CDR3 sequence: CASSLGSAGVNEQYF. In nucleotides, the CDR3 is TGCGCCAGCAGCTTAGGTTCAGCGGGGGTCAACGAGCAGTACTTC.

The gene calls are TRBV11-1 and TRBJ1-3; D is unclear. The CDR3 runs to 15 residues. Germline CDR1 and CDR2: SGHAT and FQDESV (reference sequence). V shed 1 base and J shed 2 bases, with 9 bases lying between them. The CDR3 reads CASSLVPGAGNTIYF. The CDR3 DNA reads TGTGCCAGCAGCTTAGTTCCCGGAGCTGGAAACACCATATATTTT.

J is TRBJ2-7 and V is TRBV5-5, with 7 bases fitting TRBD1. The J segment lost 5 bases and the V segment lost 7 bases, leaving 9 bases of the junction unmatched. From germline, CDR1 is SGHKS and CDR2 YYEKEE (reference sequence). The CDR3 has 13 residues. CDR3 residues: CASLPDRANEQYF. CDR3 coding DNA: TGTGCCAGCTTACCTGACAGGGCCAACGAGCAGTACTTC.

This chain uses TRBV9 with TRBJ1-6; perhaps TRBD1 as D (5 bases). Germline V lookup: CDR1 SGDLS, CDR2 YYNGEE. This CDR3 is 15 amino acids long. V shed 1 base and J shed 7 bases, with 12 bases lying between them. The CDR3 here is CASSVREGWNSPLHF. The CDR3 coding sequence is TGTGCCAGCAGCGTACGGGAGGGGTGGAATTCACCCCTCCACTTT.

The chain uses TRBV5-1 and TRBJ1-6, with 7 bases fitting TRBD1. The CDR3 has 19 amino acids. V dropped 0 bases and J dropped 0; count of bases not matched to a gene: 9. Germline V gives CDR1 SGHRS, CDR2 YFSETQ. The CDR3 nucleotides read TGCGCCAGCAGCTTGGCCTCGACAGGGTCCGGCTCCTATAATTCACCCCTCCACTTT. Its protein is CASSLASTGSGSYNSPLHF.

The V and J genes are TRBV4-2 and TRBJ1-2, with 7 nucleotides matching TRBD1. V lost 3 bases, J lost 4 bases, and 14 bases stayed unmatched. CDR1 is LGHNA and CDR2 is YNFKEQ in the germline V gene. The CDR3 is 17 residues long. CDR3 sequence reads: CASSHFTAGGSFYGYTF. The CDR3 DNA sequence: TGTGCCAGCAGCCATTTTACCGCAGGGGGTTCCTTCTATGGCTACACCTTC.

The gene calls are TRBV29-1 and TRBJ2-7, with 9 bases identical to TRBD2. After removal of 4 bases from V and 6 bases from J, the junction contained 10 bases not matched to a gene. This CDR3 contains 14 residues. Germline V gene lookup returns CDR1 SQVTM and CDR2 ANQGSEA. CDR3 amino acids: CSVAGTSKTVEQYF. The CDR3 DNA reads TGCAGCGTTGCCGGGACTAGCAAGACGGTCGAGCAGTACTTC.

The rearrangement links TRBV2 to TRBJ2-7, with D possibly matching TRBD2 (5 bases). In germline, CDR1 is SNHLY, CDR2 FYNNEI. The V end lost 2 bases, the J end lost 4 bases, and 6 bases lay between the germline ends. There are 12 residues in the CDR3. The CDR3 sequence is CASSESGYEQYF. The CDR3 DNA sequence: TGTGCCAGCAGTGAATCGGGGTACGAGCAGTACTTC.